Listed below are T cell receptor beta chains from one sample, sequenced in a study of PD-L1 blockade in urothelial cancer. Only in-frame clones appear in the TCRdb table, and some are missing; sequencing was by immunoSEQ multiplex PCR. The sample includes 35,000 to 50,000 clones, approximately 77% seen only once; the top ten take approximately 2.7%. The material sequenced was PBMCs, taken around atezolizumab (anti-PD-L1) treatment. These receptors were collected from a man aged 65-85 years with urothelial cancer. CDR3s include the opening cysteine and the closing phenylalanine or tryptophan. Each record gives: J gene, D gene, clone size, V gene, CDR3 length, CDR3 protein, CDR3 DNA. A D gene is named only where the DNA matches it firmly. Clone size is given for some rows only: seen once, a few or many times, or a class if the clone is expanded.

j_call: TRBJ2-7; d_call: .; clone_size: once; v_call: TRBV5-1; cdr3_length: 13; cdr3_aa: CASGKEGNYEQYF; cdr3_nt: TGCGCCAGCGGGAAGGAGGGGAACTACGAGCAGTACTTC
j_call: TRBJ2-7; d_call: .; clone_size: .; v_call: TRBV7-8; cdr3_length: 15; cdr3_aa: CASSLYGSQRAEQYF; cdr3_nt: TGTGCCAGCAGCTTATACGGGTCTCAGAGAGCCGAGCAGTACTTC
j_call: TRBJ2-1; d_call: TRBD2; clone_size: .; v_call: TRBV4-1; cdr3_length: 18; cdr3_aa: CASSQGTSGNYPLNEQFF; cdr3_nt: TGCGCCAGCAGCCAAGGTACTAGCGGGAATTACCCGCTCAATGAGCAGTTCTTC
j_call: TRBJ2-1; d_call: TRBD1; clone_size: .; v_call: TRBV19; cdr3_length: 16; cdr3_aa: CASSFSGTASRYEQFF; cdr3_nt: TGTGCCAGTAGTTTTTCCGGGACAGCCTCGCGGTATGAGCAGTTCTTC
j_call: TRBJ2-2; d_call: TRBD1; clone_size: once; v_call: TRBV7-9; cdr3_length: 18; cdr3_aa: CASSDSDRGWSSTGELFF; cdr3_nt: TGTGCCAGCAGCGATTCCGACAGGGGGTGGTCGAGCACCGGGGAGCTGTTTTTT
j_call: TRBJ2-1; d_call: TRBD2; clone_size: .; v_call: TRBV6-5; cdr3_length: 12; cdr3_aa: CASSEGGDEQFF; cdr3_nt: TGTGCCAGCAGCGAGGGAGGGGATGAGCAGTTCTTC
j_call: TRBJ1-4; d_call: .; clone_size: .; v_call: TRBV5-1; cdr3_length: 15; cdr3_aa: CASSLGGQSNEKLFF; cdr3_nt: TGCGCCAGCAGCTTGGGAGGTCAGTCTAATGAAAAACTGTTTTTT
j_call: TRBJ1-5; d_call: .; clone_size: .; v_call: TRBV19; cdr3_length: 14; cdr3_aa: CASSILLSNQPQHF; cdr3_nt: TGTGCCAGTAGTATTCTACTAAGCAATCAGCCCCAGCATTTT
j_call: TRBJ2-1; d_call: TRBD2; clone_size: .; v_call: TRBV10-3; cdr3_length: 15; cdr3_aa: CAIKREVAGVNEQFF; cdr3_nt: TGTGCCATCAAAAGGGAGGTAGCGGGAGTCAATGAGCAGTTCTTC
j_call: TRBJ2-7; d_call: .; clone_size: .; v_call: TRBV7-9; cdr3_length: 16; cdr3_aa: CASSSRGQIADHEQYF; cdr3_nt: TGTGCCAGCAGCTCGAGGGGACAAATCGCGGACCACGAGCAGTACTTC
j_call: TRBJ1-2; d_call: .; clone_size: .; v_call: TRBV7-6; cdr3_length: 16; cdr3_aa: CASSPGVELYHYGYTF; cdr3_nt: TGTGCCAGCAGCCCAGGGGTGGAGCTGTATCACTATGGCTACACCTTC
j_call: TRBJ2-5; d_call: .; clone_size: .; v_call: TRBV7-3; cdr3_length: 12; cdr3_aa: CASSQTRETQYF; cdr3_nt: TGTGCCAGCAGCCAAACGCGTGAGACCCAGTACTTC
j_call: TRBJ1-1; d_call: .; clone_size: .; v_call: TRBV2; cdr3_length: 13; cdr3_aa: CAGQTEVNTEAFF; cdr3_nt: TGTGCCGGACAAACAGAGGTGAACACTGAAGCTTTCTTT
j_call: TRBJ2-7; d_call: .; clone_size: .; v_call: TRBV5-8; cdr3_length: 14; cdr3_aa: CASSLYWAGGEQYF; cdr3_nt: TGTGCCAGCAGCTTGTATTGGGCCGGGGGCGAGCAGTACTTC
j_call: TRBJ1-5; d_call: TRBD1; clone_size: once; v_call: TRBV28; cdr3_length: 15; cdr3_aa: CASQTGEYSNQPQHF; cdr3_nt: TGTGCCAGTCAGACAGGGGAATATAGCAATCAGCCCCAGCATTTT
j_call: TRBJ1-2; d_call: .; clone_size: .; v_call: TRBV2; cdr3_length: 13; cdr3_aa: CASSQGTNYGYTF; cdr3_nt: TGTGCCAGCAGTCAGGGAACGAACTATGGCTACACCTTC
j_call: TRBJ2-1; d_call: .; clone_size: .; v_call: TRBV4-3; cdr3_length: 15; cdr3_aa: CASSPWASERNEQFF; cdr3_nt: TGCGCCAGCAGCCCGTGGGCTAGCGAGAGGAATGAGCAGTTCTTC
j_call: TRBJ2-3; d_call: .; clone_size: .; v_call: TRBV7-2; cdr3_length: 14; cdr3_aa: CASSGSGSTDTQYF; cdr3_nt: TGTGCCAGCAGCGGGAGTGGGAGCACAGATACGCAGTATTTT
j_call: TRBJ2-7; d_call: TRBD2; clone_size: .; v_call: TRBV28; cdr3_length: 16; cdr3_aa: CASSPSGGSHTYEQYF; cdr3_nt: TGTGCCAGCAGTCCGTCGGGCGGGAGTCATACCTACGAGCAGTACTTC
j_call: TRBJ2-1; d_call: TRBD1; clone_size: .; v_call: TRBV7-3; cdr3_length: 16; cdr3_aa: CASSLPTGGRNNEQFF; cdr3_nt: TGTGCCAGCAGCCTCCCGACAGGGGGAAGGAACAATGAGCAGTTCTTC